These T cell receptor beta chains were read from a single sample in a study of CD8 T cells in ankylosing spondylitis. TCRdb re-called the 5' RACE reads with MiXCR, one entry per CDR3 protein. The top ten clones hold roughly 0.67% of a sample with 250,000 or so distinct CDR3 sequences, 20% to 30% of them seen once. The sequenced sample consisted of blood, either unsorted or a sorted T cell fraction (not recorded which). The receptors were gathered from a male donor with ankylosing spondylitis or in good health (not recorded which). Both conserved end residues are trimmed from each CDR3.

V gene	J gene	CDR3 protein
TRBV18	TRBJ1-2	ASSPGVEGYT
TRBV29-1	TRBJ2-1	SVEARQGGVQF
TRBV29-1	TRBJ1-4	SVENRRNEKLF
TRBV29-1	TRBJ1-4	SGTTGGGEKLF
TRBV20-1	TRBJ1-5	SARVGGQPQH
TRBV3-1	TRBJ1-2	ASSQGWDGGYT
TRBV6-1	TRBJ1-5	ASSESARANQPQH
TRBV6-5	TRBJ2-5	ASSYSKETQY
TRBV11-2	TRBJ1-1	ASSLGVAVNTEAF
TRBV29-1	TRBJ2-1	SVAKGDTYNEQF
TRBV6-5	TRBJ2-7	ASSYPKVGQALLVYEQY
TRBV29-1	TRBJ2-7	SVGFRALDEQY
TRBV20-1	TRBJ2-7	SAPLASHEQY
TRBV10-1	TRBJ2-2	ASSSGALNTGELF
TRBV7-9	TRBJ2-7	ASSLGVDYEQY
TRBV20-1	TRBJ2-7	GGPPDATYEQY
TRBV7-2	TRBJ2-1	ASSLSGGGAHNEQF
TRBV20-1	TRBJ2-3	SAAGGGLTDTQY
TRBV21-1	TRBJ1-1	ASPWSRDRGRGEAF
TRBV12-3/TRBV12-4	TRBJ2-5	ASSLARGETQY
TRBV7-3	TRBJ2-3	ASSSRRKDTQY
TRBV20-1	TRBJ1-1	SARDPVTEAF
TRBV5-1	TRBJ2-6	ASSREPAGANVLT
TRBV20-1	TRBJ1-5	SARPGTSNQPQH
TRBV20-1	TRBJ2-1	SAPRGQGTGEQF
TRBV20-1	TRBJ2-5	SARELAAQETQY
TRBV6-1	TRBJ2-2	ASRRGTTGELF
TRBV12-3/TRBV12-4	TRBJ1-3	ASSSSNTIY
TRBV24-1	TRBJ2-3	ATSDPGTGGSTDTQY
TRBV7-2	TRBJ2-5	ASLDRHQETQY
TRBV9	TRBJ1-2	ASSPTGTLNYGYT
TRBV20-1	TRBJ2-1	SADPLGNEQF
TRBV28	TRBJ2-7	ASSFYGYEQY
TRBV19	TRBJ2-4	ASVGPKNIQY
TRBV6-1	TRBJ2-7	ASSPRGPYEQY
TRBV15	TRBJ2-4	ATSRDRNIQY
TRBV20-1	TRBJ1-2	SARSGAGVNYGYT
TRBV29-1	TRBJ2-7	SVGKGSYEQY
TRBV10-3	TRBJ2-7	AISEDRGSYEQY
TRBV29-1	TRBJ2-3	SVVGLYTDTQY
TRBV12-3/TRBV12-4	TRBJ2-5	ASSLGRGTEETQY
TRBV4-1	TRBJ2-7	ASSQIGGTWEQY
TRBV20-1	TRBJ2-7	SARDYGGDSYEQY
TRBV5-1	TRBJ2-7	ASSAGQSYEQY
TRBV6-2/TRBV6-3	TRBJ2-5	ASSTGLAGEETQY
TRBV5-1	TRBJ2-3	ASSNVKVAGGTDTQY
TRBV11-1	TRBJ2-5	ASQGELQETQY
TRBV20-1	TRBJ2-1	SAREGRGVGEQF
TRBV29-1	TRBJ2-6	SVVSPGSGANVLT
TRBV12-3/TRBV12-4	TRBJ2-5	ASRGGPETQY
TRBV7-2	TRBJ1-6	ASSSTGNSPLH
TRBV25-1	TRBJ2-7	ASSESSRDRTYEQY
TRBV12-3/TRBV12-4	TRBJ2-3	ASTRITSTDTQY
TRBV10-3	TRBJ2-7	AISESGWGQY
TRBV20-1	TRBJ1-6	SASTPTVPNSPLH
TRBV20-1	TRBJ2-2	SVSPGRGRDTGELF
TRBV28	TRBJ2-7	ASSFATGAGSYEQY
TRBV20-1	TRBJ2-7	SAGNPPSSYEQY
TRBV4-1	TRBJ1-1	ASRLDPGQRNTEAF